What follows are 32 T cell receptor beta chains derived from one specimen sequenced in a study of blood T cell repertoires in COVID-19. Profiling relied on immunoSEQ multiplex PCR, and the TCRdb table lists in-frame clones only, not all of them. The top ten clones hold 12% of a sample with some 120,000 clones, under 85% of them seen once. Sequencing was carried out using peripheral blood. The receptors shown here come from an older woman with acute or convalescent COVID-19.

This chain links TRBV6-5 with TRBJ2-1, with a weak D call TRBD2 (5 bases). Looked up from germline, CDR1 is MNHEY and CDR2 is SVGAGI. Between the trimmed V and J ends, which lost 6 bases and 4 bases, there was a span of 10 bases. This CDR3 comprises 13 residues. For the CDR3, the DNA is TGTGCCAGCAGGGGGAGTAATTACAATGAGCAGTTCTTC. This sequence encodes CASRGSNYNEQFF.

This clone was detected once. This chain connects TRBV7-7 to TRBJ1-3; 10 nucleotides line up with TRBD1. The CDR3 consists of 20 residues. Germline V gene sequence: CDR1 SSHAT, CDR2 FNYEAQ (reference sequence). V lost 5 bases to trimming and J lost 2 bases; unmatched junction nucleotides: 18. CDR3 loop: CASSTNPTPSDRGPGNTIYF. The CDR3, as DNA: TGTGCCAGCAGCACAAACCCGACACCATCCGACAGGGGGCCTGGAAACACCATATATTTT.

This chain joins TRBV13 and TRBJ1-2, with TRBD1 matching over 10 bases. The germline V gene encodes CDR1 PRHDT and CDR2 FYEKMQ (reference sequence). The junction had 1 base not matched to a gene; V was cut back by 5 bases and J by 7 bases. The CDR3 contains 12 residues. In DNA, the CDR3 is TGTGCCAGCAGCCGGACAGGGGGTGGCTACACCTTC. Amino acids: CASSRTGGGYTF.

The V call is TRBV5-1, the J call TRBJ1-1; a possible D gene is TRBD1 (5 bases). V gave up 1 base and J gave up 1 base, with 11 bases separating them. Germline assignment: CDR1 SGHRS and CDR2 YFSETQ. This CDR3 is 15 amino acids long. CDR3 amino acids: CASSLRPQGNTEAFF. The CDR3 DNA sequence: TGCGCCAGCAGCTTGCGCCCCCAGGGGAACACTGAAGCTTTCTTT.

This sequence joins TRBV24-1 and TRBJ2-2, with D unresolved. This CDR3 region has 14 residues. In germline, CDR1 is KGHDR, CDR2 SFDVKD. The V gene lost 6 bases and the J gene lost 3 bases, with 10 bases spanning the gap. The CDR3 protein is CATSRGTHTGELFF. The CDR3 DNA sequence: TGTGCCACCAGTCGCGGAACCCACACCGGGGAGCTGTTTTTT.

The genes are TRBV10-3 and TRBJ2-7, with TRBD1 as a possible D gene (8 bases). In germline, CDR1 is ENHRY, CDR2 SYGVKD. The V and J ends lost 8 bases and 0 bases respectively, with 14 bases between them. This CDR3 contains 14 residues. CDR3 residues: CAIQRDRSSYEQYV. The DNA of the CDR3 is TGTGCCATCCAGCGGGACAGGAGCTCCTACGAGCAGTACGTC.

The CDR3: CASSSTGETQYF. The CDR3 DNA reads TGTGCCAGCAGTTCGACAGGGGAGACCCAGTACTTC. This chain uses TRBV6-6 with TRBJ2-5; 7 bases are a match to TRBD1. The CDR3 spans 12 residues. In germline, CDR1 is MNHNY, CDR2 SVGAGI (reference sequence). V shed 4 bases, J shed 5 bases, and the junction held 1 base outside the gene matches.

In this sample, this clone turned up once. The chain is built from TRBV18 and TRBJ2-1; D is unresolved. Germline V gene sequence: CDR1 KGHSH, CDR2 LQKENI. V shed 3 bases and J shed 2 bases, with 8 bases lying between them. The CDR3 runs 14 residues. The CDR3 reads CASSPAGTYNEQFF. CDR3 nucleotide sequence: TGTGCCAGCTCACCGGCAGGAACCTACAATGAGCAGTTCTTC.

This rearrangement joins TRBV2 to TRBJ1-5; the match to TRBD1 covers 8 bases. CDR3 length equals 15 residues. Germline CDR1 reads SNHLY; CDR2 reads FYNNEI. V lost 5 bases to trimming and J lost 6 bases; unmatched junction nucleotides: 9. This CDR3 reads CASSLLGQGGQPQHF. The CDR3 DNA sequence: TGTGCCAGCAGTCTTCTCGGACAGGGAGGTCAGCCCCAGCATTTT.

The chain uses TRBV27 and TRBJ2-2; D might be TRBD2 (5 bases). From germline, CDR1 is MNHEY and CDR2 SMNVEV (reference sequence). Trimming took off 2 bases at V and 4 bases at J, with 17 bases between the two ends. The CDR3 loop spans 17 amino acids. The CDR3 loop is CASSLRGRGPGTGELFF. CDR3 DNA: TGTGCCAGCAGTTTAAGAGGGCGAGGGCCTGGCACCGGGGAGCTGTTTTTT.

The V and J genes are TRBV6-1 and TRBJ1-5; D perhaps matches TRBD1 (5 bases). The germline V and J ends were trimmed by 3 bases and 2 bases, with 23 bases remaining between them. Germline assignment: CDR1 MNHNS and CDR2 SASEGT. This CDR3 contains 19 residues. The CDR3 sequence is CASSEAGLGWIEGNQPQHF. The CDR3 DNA sequence: TGTGCCAGCAGTGAGGCAGGGCTCGGTTGGATTGAGGGCAATCAGCCCCAGCATTTT.

This clone was observed a handful of times. V gene TRBV10-3 combines with J gene TRBJ1-6; D is possibly TRBD1 (6 bases). CDR3 size: 12 residues. Germline V gives CDR1 ENHRY, CDR2 SYGVKD. V was pared by 5 bases and J by 8 bases, with 7 bases between. For the CDR3, the DNA is TGTGCCATCAGTCCAGGGGATTCACCCCTCCACTTT. It codes for CAISPGDSPLHF.

The chain is built from TRBV29-1 and TRBJ1-4; maybe TRBD1 (5 bases). The CDR3 totals 12 residues. The germline V and J ends were trimmed by 7 bases and 3 bases, with 9 bases remaining between them. The germline V gene encodes CDR1 SQVTM and CDR2 ANQGSEA. The CDR3 DNA reads TGCAGCGGGCAAGGGGCTAATGAAAAACTGTTTTTT. It translates to CSGQGANEKLFF. Full variable domain (rest looked up from reference TRBV29-1 and TRBJ1-4): SAVISQKPSRDICQRGTSLTIQCQVDSQVTMMFWYRQQPGQSLTLIATANQGSEATYESGFVIDKFPISRPNLTFSTLTVSNMSPEDSSIYLCSGQGANEKLFFGSGTQLSVL.

The J gene is TRBJ1-2, the V gene TRBV18; D possibly corresponds to TRBD1 (5 bases). The germline CDR1 and CDR2 sequences are KGHSH and LQKENI. The V gene lost 3 bases and the J gene lost 6 bases, with 14 bases spanning the gap. The CDR3 sequence is 14 residues long. CDR3 in amino acids: CASSPTSGGDGYTF. CDR3 sequence (DNA): TGTGCCAGCTCACCCACCTCGGGGGGTGATGGCTACACCTTC.

The V and J genes are TRBV5-6 and TRBJ1-1; a weak D match, TRBD1 (5 bases). In germline, CDR1 is SGHDT, CDR2 YYEEEE. The CDR3 has 14 amino acids. V was shortened by 2 bases and J by 0 bases, with 8 bases between the two germline ends. The CDR3 DNA follows: TGTGCCAGCAGCTTAGGCAGGGTGAACACTGAAGCTTTCTTT. It specifies CASSLGRVNTEAFF.

The rearrangement uses TRBV6-5 and TRBJ1-4, with TRBD1 matching over 8 bases. The junction had 7 bases not matched to a gene; V was cut back by 7 bases and J by 3 bases. Germline values: CDR1 MNHEY, CDR2 SVGAGI. CDR3 length: 15 amino acids. In nucleotides, the CDR3 is TGTGCCAGCATCGCCGGGACAGGCCCTAATGAAAAACTGTTTTTT. Its translation is CASIAGTGPNEKLFF.

This rearrangement joins TRBV3-1 (or the pseudogene TRBV3-2) to TRBJ1-2; 7 bases map to TRBD1. Germline trimming cut 5 bases from V and 7 bases from J; bases unmatched to any gene: 7. CDR1 and CDR2 from the germline V gene are LGHDT and YNNKEL (reference sequence). This CDR3 contains 13 residues. The CDR3 nucleotides read TGTGCCAGCAGCGAAAACAGGGGATCTGGCTACACCTTC. Protein sequence: CASSENRGSGYTF.

The chain uses TRBV19 and TRBJ2-3; a possible D gene is TRBD1 (5 bases). There are 15 residues in the CDR3. Germline CDR1 reads LNHDA; CDR2 reads SQIVND (reference sequence). The V end lost 7 bases, the J end lost 1 base, and 15 bases lay between the germline ends. This CDR3 reads CASTHSGWGTDTQYF. The CDR3 nucleotides are TGTGCCAGTACCCATTCAGGGTGGGGCACAGATACGCAGTATTTT.

Only one count was recorded for this clone. The rearrangement uses TRBV30 and TRBJ1-2; a possible D gene is TRBD1 (5 bases). This CDR3 is built from 13 residues. The V end lost 4 bases, the J end lost 5 bases, and 14 bases lay between the germline ends. Germline-derived CDR1 and CDR2 are GTSNPN and SVGIG (reference sequence). The CDR3 sequence: CAWNQGSRYGYTF. The CDR3 bases are TGTGCCTGGAATCAGGGCTCCCGTTATGGCTACACCTTC.

The rearrangement joins TRBV6-1 to TRBJ1-5; D not certain. Germline V gene lookup returns CDR1 MNHNS and CDR2 SASEGT. This CDR3 has 13 residues. V was shortened by 3 bases and J by 3 bases, with 6 bases between the two germline ends. CDR3 DNA sequence: TGTGCCAGCAGTGAGGCAGACAATCAGCCCCAGCATTTT. Translation: CASSEADNQPQHF.

This chain joins TRBV3-1 (or the pseudogene TRBV3-2) and TRBJ2-1; TRBD2 matches 8 bases. The junction had 10 bases not matched to a gene; V was cut back by 5 bases and J by 4 bases. The CDR3 runs to 16 residues. CDR1 is LGHDT and CDR2 is YNNKEL in the germline V gene (reference sequence). CDR3 sequence (DNA): TGTGCCAGCAGCTCTCGGTCAGCGGGGGTATACAATGAGCAGTTCTTC. Translated, it gives CASSSRSAGVYNEQFF.

This clone was detected a few times. This chain links TRBV3-1 (or the pseudogene TRBV3-2) with TRBJ2-1, with a weak D call TRBD2 (5 bases). The CDR3 has 13 residues. Trimming shortened V by 1 base and J by 9 bases, and 10 bases separated the two germline ends. In germline, CDR1 is LGHDT, CDR2 YNNKEL (reference sequence). CDR3: CASSQGTPGEQFF. Written as DNA, the CDR3 is TGTGCCAGCAGCCAAGGGACTCCCGGTGAGCAGTTCTTC.

The genes are TRBV2 and TRBJ1-5; no clear D. The CDR3 runs 14 residues. CDR1 and CDR2 from the germline V gene are SNHLY and FYNNEI. V was shortened by 6 bases and J by 0 bases, with 9 bases between the two germline ends. The DNA for the CDR3 is TGTGCCAGCAGGGCAGGTTATAGCAATCAGCCCCAGCATTTT. This sequence encodes CASRAGYSNQPQHF. Looking up the rest from reference TRBV2 and TRBJ1-5 gives the full variable domain: EPEVTQTPSHQVTQMGQEVILRCVPISNHLYFYWYRQILGQKVEFLVSFYNNEISEKSEIFDDQFSVERPDGSNFTLKIRSTKLEDSAMYFCASRAGYSNQPQHFGDGTRLSIL.

This rearrangement joins TRBV29-1 to TRBJ1-3; the D is unclear. The CDR3 runs 14 residues. Germline CDR1 SQVTM, CDR2 ANQGSEA. V lost 8 bases and J lost 4, with 18 bases in between. CDR3 in amino acids: CSIQLGVGGNTIYF. In DNA form, the CDR3 reads TGCAGCATACAACTCGGGGTTGGCGGAAACACCATATATTTT.

This chain links TRBV12-3 or TRBV12-4 with TRBJ1-2, with a possible D match to TRBD1 (5 bases). The V gene lost 3 bases and the J gene lost 8 bases, with 13 bases spanning the gap. CDR3 size: 13 residues. The CDR3 sequence is CASSFGALGGYTF. CDR3 in DNA: TGTGCCAGCAGTTTTGGGGCTCTGGGGGGCTACACCTTC.

The chain employs TRBV7-2 and TRBJ2-3; TRBD2 is a possible D gene (5 bases). CDR1 is SGHTA and CDR2 is FQGNSA in the germline V gene. CDR3 length equals 14 residues. The V end lost 4 bases, the J end lost 6 bases, and 14 bases lay between the germline ends. The CDR3 DNA reads as TGTGCCAGCAGCTCGGGATCTAAGCTGGATACGCAGTATTTT. It yields the protein CASSSGSKLDTQYF. Full variable domain (outside the CDR3, taken from reference TRBV7-2 and TRBJ2-3): GAGVSQSPSNKVTEKGKDVELRCDPISGHTALYWYRQSLGQGLEFLIYFQGNSAPDKSGLPSDRFSAERTGGSVSTLTIQRTQQEDSAVYLCASSSGSKLDTQYFGPGTRLTVL.

CDR3 residues: CASRDRMNTEAFF. The CDR3 DNA follows: TGTGCCAGCAGGGACAGGATGAACACTGAAGCTTTCTTT. This chain links TRBV27 with TRBJ1-1, with 7 positions matching TRBD1. Germline-derived CDR1 and CDR2 are MNHEY and SMNVEV (reference sequence). Germline trimming cut 6 bases from V and 0 bases from J; bases unmatched to any gene: 1. The CDR3 length is 13 residues.

J is TRBJ2-5 and V is TRBV10-3, with D possibly TRBD2 on 6 matching bases. The CDR3 covers 14 residues. The V and J ends lost 7 bases and 5 bases respectively, with 17 bases between them. The germline V gene has CDR1 ENHRY and CDR2 SYGVKD. CDR3 residues: CAITDSGTGETQYF. CDR3 in DNA: TGTGCCATCACCGACTCCGGGACTGGGGAGACCCAGTACTTC.

This chain uses TRBV5-4 with TRBJ2-1, with TRBD1 matching 7 bases. CDR3 length equals 15 residues. Trimming removed 2 bases from V and 0 bases from J; junction bases left unmatched: 2. The germline V gene has CDR1 SGHNT and CDR2 YYREEE (reference sequence). CDR3 coding DNA: TGTGCCAGCAGCTTTAACAGGGGCTCCTACAATGAGCAGTTCTTC. Translating it yields CASSFNRGSYNEQFF.

This chain connects TRBV27 to TRBJ2-3, with a weak D call TRBD1 (7 bases). The ends were cut back, 6 bases at V and 3 bases at J, with 13 bases in the middle. The CDR3 loop spans 14 amino acids. The germline V gene encodes CDR1 MNHEY and CDR2 SMNVEV (reference sequence). This chain's CDR3 is CASSRRGVTDTQYF. The CDR3 nucleotides are TGTGCCAGCAGCCGCAGGGGGGTGACAGATACGCAGTATTTT.

The table lists this clone with a count of one. V and J are TRBV7-2 and TRBJ2-1; D not resolved. The CDR3 has 13 amino acids. The V gene lost 1 base and the J gene lost 7 bases, with 8 bases spanning the gap. Per germline, CDR1 SGHTA and CDR2 FQGNSA. Here the CDR3 reads CASSLVLLNEQFF. The CDR3 region has the DNA TGTGCCAGCAGCTTAGTACTTCTGAATGAGCAGTTCTTC.

The CDR3 DNA sequence: TGTGCCAGCAAAGGGACAGGGGGTCAGCCCCAGCATTTT. As protein: CASKGTGGQPQHF. The V and J genes are TRBV2 and TRBJ1-5; 11 bases match TRBD1. The germline CDR1 and CDR2 sequences are SNHLY and FYNNEI. CDR3 length: 13 residues. V shed 7 bases and J 6 bases; nucleotides not matched to a gene: 2.